This entry lists 15 T cell receptor beta chains sequenced from one sample in a study of blood T cell repertoires in COVID-19. Sequenced by immunoSEQ multiplex PCR; TCRdb stores in-frame clones only, minus some. The data contain hundreds of thousands of clones, nearly 90% of them singletons. The sequencing sample was made of peripheral blood. The receptor source for this set is a man aged 18 to 29 with active or convalescent COVID-19.

This clone was recorded once. The rearrangement joins TRBV2 to TRBJ1-2; D gene unclear. The CDR3 is made up of 15 amino acids. The germline CDR1 and CDR2 sequences are SNHLY and FYNNEI. The germline V and J ends were trimmed by 7 bases and 3 bases, with 18 bases remaining between them. CDR3 in DNA: TGTGCCAGCATCAAGGTCCCTCCCGGAGACTATGGCTACACCTTC. Translation gives CASIKVPPGDYGYTF.

V gene TRBV2 combines with J gene TRBJ2-3; 7 bases align to TRBD2. Germline loops: CDR1 SNHLY, CDR2 FYNNEI. V gave up 6 bases and J gave up 4 bases; unmatched junction bases: 16. This CDR3 has 17 amino acids. The CDR3 nucleotides read TGTGCCAGCAGCGCGCTGCTCGGGGGGTTGCTCCCAGATACGCAGTATTTT. This sequence encodes CASSALLGGLLPDTQYF.

The rearrangement joins TRBV3-1 (or the pseudogene TRBV3-2) to TRBJ2-3, with 10 bases matching TRBD2. CDR1 is LGHDT and CDR2 is YNNKEL in the germline V gene (reference sequence). The CDR3 loop spans 18 amino acids. The V segment lost 2 bases and the J segment 6 bases; nucleotides outside the gene matches: 14. The CDR3: CASSQSLGLAVTGDTQYF. The CDR3 nucleotides are TGTGCCAGCAGCCAATCCCTCGGACTAGCGGTGACCGGGGATACGCAGTATTTT.

V and J are TRBV5-6 and TRBJ2-1; TRBD1 might be the D (6 bases). The CDR3 covers 16 residues. Deletions cut 4 bases from V and 3 bases from J, with 17 bases between. Germline assignment: CDR1 SGHDT and CDR2 YYEEEE. The CDR3 DNA is TGTGCCAGCAGCCACGCCATTCGGACAGTCTACAATGAGCAGTTCTTC. It translates to CASSHAIRTVYNEQFF. Based on the CDR3 plus reference TRBV5-6 and TRBJ2-1, the full variable domain is DAGVTQSPTHLIKTRGQQVTLRCSPKSGHDTVSWYQQALGQGPQFIFQYYEEEERQRGNFPDRFSGHQFPNYSSELNVNALLLGDSALYLCASSHAIRTVYNEQFFGPGTRLTVL.

The chain links TRBV7-8 to TRBJ1-2, with D perhaps TRBD1 (5 bases). This CDR3 is built from 14 residues. Germline loops: CDR1 SGHVS, CDR2 FQNEAQ. Trimming pared 1 base from V and 9 bases from J, leaving 15 bases between. CDR3 residues: CASSLEGTGGSYTF. CDR3 coding DNA: TGTGCCAGCAGCTTAGAAGGGACCGGGGGGAGCTACACCTTC.

This clone was seen a handful of times. The genes are TRBV15 and TRBJ1-1; D is possibly TRBD1 (5 bases). CDR3 size: 14 residues. V lost 4 bases and J 4 bases, leaving 13 bases between the germline ends. Germline V gives CDR1 LNHNV, CDR2 YYDKDF (reference sequence). CDR3 amino acids: CATSKGGDSTEAFF. The CDR3 coding sequence is TGTGCCACCAGCAAGGGCGGTGACAGCACTGAAGCTTTCTTT.

This chain connects TRBV5-4 to TRBJ1-2; 9 bases match TRBD1. The CDR3 sequence is 17 residues long. V dropped 5 bases and J dropped 5; count of bases not matched to a gene: 16. Germline V lookup: CDR1 SGHNT, CDR2 YYREEE (reference sequence). The CDR3 reads CASRPDRGASLRYGYTF. Here the CDR3 DNA reads TGTGCCAGCAGGCCGGACAGGGGCGCTTCGCTGAGATATGGCTACACCTTC.

This clone came up a few times. The chain employs TRBV30 and TRBJ1-1; D is ambiguous. V dropped 5 bases and J dropped 1 base, with 11 bases sitting between them. CDR1 and CDR2 from the germline V gene are GTSNPN and SVGIG (reference sequence). The CDR3 sequence is 13 residues long. DNA for the CDR3: TGTGCCTGGGGGATTACAGCGAACACTGAAGCTTTCTTT. Its protein is CAWGITANTEAFF.

The chain has TRBV4-3 and TRBJ1-4; D is possibly TRBD1 (6 bases). V was cut by 0 bases and J by 10 bases, with 15 bases left in between. Germline V gene sequence: CDR1 LGHNA, CDR2 YSLEER. CDR3 length: 15 residues. The CDR3: CASSQEGRGSGKLFF. The DNA of the CDR3 is TGCGCCAGCAGCCAAGAGGGCAGGGGATCGGGAAAACTGTTTTTT.

This sequence joins TRBV27 and TRBJ2-7; D may be TRBD1 (5 bases). The CDR3 sequence is 18 residues long. Between the trimmed V and J ends, which lost 6 bases and 0 bases, there was a span of 24 bases. Germline loops: CDR1 MNHEY, CDR2 SMNVEV (reference sequence). The CDR3 DNA reads TGTGCCAGCAGGTCCCTATATCGTACAGGACCAAGCTCCTACGAGCAGTACTTC. Protein: CASRSLYRTGPSSYEQYF.

This sequence joins TRBV11-2 and TRBJ2-2; D uncertain. This CDR3 spans 11 amino acids. The V end lost 1 base, the J end lost 10 bases, and 4 bases lay between the germline ends. CDR1 is SGHAT and CDR2 is FQNNGV in the germline V gene. DNA of the CDR3: TGTGCCAGCAGCTTAGCGTCGGAGCTGTTTTTT. Translation gives CASSLASELFF.

The rearrangement joins TRBV10-2 to TRBJ2-6, with 7 bases aligning to TRBD2. Per germline, CDR1 WSHSY and CDR2 SAAADI. The CDR3 has 16 residues. The V and J ends lost 8 bases and 0 bases, in that order; junction bases with no gene match: 7. CDR3 sequence: CASWGGVDSGANVLTF. DNA of the CDR3: TGCGCCAGCTGGGGAGGGGTAGACTCTGGGGCCAACGTCCTGACTTTC.

This rearrangement joins TRBV15 to TRBJ1-2; weak D call: TRBD1 (5 bases). The CDR3 is 14 amino acids. Trimming removed 0 bases from V and 2 bases from J, with 7 bases in between. Germline CDR1 and CDR2: LNHNV and YYDKDF (reference sequence). The CDR3 DNA follows: TGTGCCACCAGCAGAGACAGGGCCAACTATGGCTACACCTTC. The encoded protein is CATSRDRANYGYTF.

The V call is TRBV6-6, the J call TRBJ1-1; a possible D gene is TRBD1 (5 bases). V lost 2 bases and J 3 bases, leaving 10 bases between the germline ends. Germline V CDR1 and CDR2: MNHNY, SVGAGI (reference sequence). This CDR3 is built from 14 residues. The CDR3 nucleotides read TGTGCCAGCAGTTACAGGGGTACGGACACTGAAGCTTTCTTT. Its translation is CASSYRGTDTEAFF.

About this clone: Compared with germline, one end of the junction differs, possibly owing to a read error. This chain connects TRBV9 to TRBJ2-3; 13 nucleotides line up with TRBD2. CDR1 is SGDLS, CDR2 YYNGEE, per germline. There are 14 residues in the CDR3. The DNA for the CDR3 is TGTGCCAGCAGCGCCACATCACTAGCGGGAGGGAGGGATTTT. As protein: CASSATSLAGGRDF.